One sample yielded the 29 T cell receptor beta chains listed below, sequenced in a study of T cell responses to AZD1222 COVID-19 vaccine. TCRdb's table, derived via immunoSEQ multiplex PCR, lists solely in-frame clones and lacks some. This sample has under 200,000 clones, with around nine tenths found just once. Sequences were derived from peripheral blood, sampled on day 0 of AZD1222 vaccination. The source is an adult in good health.

The chain combines TRBV4-2 with TRBJ1-2; maybe TRBD1 (5 bases). Germline loops: CDR1 LGHNA, CDR2 YNFKEQ. This CDR3 contains 13 residues. Trimming stripped 0 bases from V and 6 bases from J, with 8 bases between. The CDR3 DNA sequence: TGTGCCAGCAGCCAAGATAGAGGGGATGGCTACACCTTC. This gives the protein CASSQDRGDGYTF.

The chain carries TRBV3-1 (or the pseudogene TRBV3-2) and TRBJ2-3, with D possibly being TRBD1 or TRBD2 (5 bases each). CDR1 LGHDT and CDR2 YNNKEL come from the germline V gene (reference sequence). CDR3 size: 15 residues. Trimming pared 7 bases from V and 0 bases from J, leaving 14 bases between. CDR3 nucleotides: TGTGCCAGCACCCCGGGGCGGGCGAGCACAGATACGCAGTATTTT. It specifies CASTPGRASTDTQYF.

This sequence joins TRBV5-1 and TRBJ2-7; D might be TRBD1 (6 bases). Trimming stripped 6 bases from V and 3 bases from J, with 16 bases between. This CDR3 has 14 residues. CDR1 SGHRS and CDR2 YFSETQ come from the germline V gene. Here the CDR3 reads CASTWGPSIYEQYF. The CDR3 coding sequence is TGCGCCAGCACCTGGGGGCCGTCGATCTACGAGCAGTACTTC.

The genes are TRBV7-9 and TRBJ1-1; D may be TRBD1 (5 bases). Deletions cut 2 bases from V and 1 base from J, with 11 bases between. The CDR3 extends over 15 amino acids. Germline loops: CDR1 SEHNR, CDR2 FQNEAQ (reference sequence). As DNA, the CDR3 is TGTGCCAGCAGCTTACCTCAGGGTACGAACACTGAAGCTTTCTTT. It is translated as CASSLPQGTNTEAFF.

The chain recombines TRBV21-1 with TRBJ1-6; TRBD1 is taken as the D call from the table, unchecked against the DNA. TRBV21-1 is a pseudogene. The CDR3 loop spans 17 amino acids. CDR3 amino acids: CASSKGRTGGINSPLHF. In DNA form, the CDR3 reads TGTGCCAGCAGCAAAGGAAGGACAGGGGGCATTAATTCACCCCTCCACTTT.

This clone was counted a single time. This rearrangement joins TRBV6-5 to TRBJ1-4; D remains unclear. From germline, CDR1 is MNHEY and CDR2 SVGAGI. Between the trimmed V and J ends, which lost 11 bases and 8 bases, there was a span of 21 bases. The CDR3 runs to 14 residues. For the CDR3, the DNA is TGTGCCTCTGGGGTTAATAGTGCGGGAGAAAAACTGTTTTTT. This translates into CASGVNSAGEKLFF.

This clone was observed a single time. This chain uses TRBV2 with TRBJ1-6; TRBD1 might be the D (5 bases). Trimming took 6 bases from V and 6 from J, leaving 12 bases between them. CDR3 length: 14 residues. CDR1 SNHLY and CDR2 FYNNEI come from the germline V gene. As DNA, the CDR3 is TGTGCCAGCAGACTCGGGACGAGTAATTCACCCCTCCACTTT. This codes for CASRLGTSNSPLHF.

This chain uses TRBV18 with TRBJ2-7, with 8 positions matching TRBD2. This CDR3 is built from 17 residues. Germline CDR1 and CDR2: KGHSH and LQKENI. The ends lost 4 bases at V and 2 bases at J; junction bases unmatched: 13. The CDR3: CASSLSRLSGGTYEQYF. CDR3 nucleotide sequence: TGTGCCAGCTCACTATCTCGACTGAGCGGGGGTACCTACGAGCAGTACTTC.

The gene calls are TRBV30 and TRBJ1-4; no clear D gene. This CDR3 has 12 residues. CDR1 and CDR2 (germline): GTSNPN, SVGIG (reference sequence). The ends were cut back, 0 bases at V and 11 bases at J, with 10 bases in the middle. The CDR3: CAWSVGIGKLFF. CDR3 in DNA: TGTGCCTGGAGTGTCGGGATAGGGAAACTGTTTTTT.

The V gene is TRBV29-1, the J gene TRBJ1-1; 7 nucleotides line up with TRBD1. This CDR3 contains 13 residues. Trimming took 4 bases from V and 3 from J; bases not matched to a gene: 5. Germline V gives CDR1 SQVTM, CDR2 ANQGSEA. CDR3 amino acids: CSVGQGLHTEAFF. The CDR3, as DNA: TGCAGCGTTGGACAGGGCTTGCACACTGAAGCTTTCTTT.

The chain has TRBV7-9 and TRBJ1-1; 7 positions match TRBD1. The CDR3 contains 16 residues. V was clipped by 0 bases and J by 1 base; unmatched bases: 5. The germline CDR1 and CDR2 sequences are SEHNR and FQNEAQ (reference sequence). The CDR3 loop reads CASSLAYRGTNTEAFF. The CDR3 DNA is TGTGCCAGCAGCTTAGCATACAGGGGAACGAACACTGAAGCTTTCTTT.

The V call is TRBV19, the J call TRBJ1-1; D perhaps matches TRBD1 (5 bases). Germline V gene lookup returns CDR1 LNHDA and CDR2 SQIVND (reference sequence). V dropped 11 bases and J dropped 2 bases, with 12 bases sitting between them. The CDR3 has 12 residues. The CDR3 region is CASGRINTEAFF. The CDR3 DNA is TGTGCCTCGGGACGGATCAACACTGAAGCTTTCTTT.

DNA for the CDR3: TGTGCCAGCTCCGGGTCCGGCTACACCTTC. This codes for CASSGSGYTF. This sequence joins TRBV2 and TRBJ1-2; D is ambiguous. Germline CDR1 is SNHLY and CDR2 is FYNNEI. CDR3 length: 10 amino acids. The V end lost 8 bases, the J end lost 8 bases, and 9 bases lay between the germline ends.

In DNA form, the CDR3 reads TGCGCCAGCAGCAAGTCTTGGACAGGGATGCGCTATGGCTACACCTTC. It specifies CASSKSWTGMRYGYTF. The chain has TRBV5-1 and TRBJ1-2; 8 positions match TRBD1. Germline CDR1 and CDR2: SGHRS and YFSETQ. The CDR3 is 16 residues long. Unmatched junction bases numbered 12, after V lost 4 bases and J lost 4 bases.

A few counts support this clone. The chain recombines TRBV6-1 with TRBJ1-4; D gene unclear. Germline CDR1 MNHNS, CDR2 SASEGT. V was trimmed by 2 bases and J by 8 bases, leaving 9 bases between them. This CDR3 has 13 residues. CDR3 bases: TGTGCCAGCAGTGAACAGGAGGAAGAAAAACTGTTTTTT. Amino acid sequence: CASSEQEEEKLFF.

This clone is a singleton in its sample. CDR3 loop: CASSLAVSTDTQYF. The CDR3 DNA follows: TGCGCCAGCAGTCTAGCGGTCTCCACAGATACGCAGTATTTT. The chain combines TRBV5-1 with TRBJ2-3; 7 nucleotides match TRBD2. There are 14 residues in the CDR3. Germline V gene lookup returns CDR1 SGHRS and CDR2 YFSETQ. V lost 5 bases, J lost 2 bases, and 5 bases stayed unmatched.

This clone was detected only once. The same CDR3 arises from other DNA sequences in this sample as well. The J gene is TRBJ2-3, the V gene TRBV11-2, with D unclear. The CDR3 runs to 11 residues. V lost 1 base to trimming and J lost 5 bases, with 1 base between them. Germline lookup yields CDR1 SGHAT and CDR2 FQNNGV. The CDR3 region is CASSLGDTQYF. DNA for the CDR3: TGTGCCAGCAGCTTAGGAGATACGCAGTATTTT.

This chain joins TRBV7-2 and TRBJ2-3; unclear D gene. Per the germline V gene, CDR1 is SGHTA and CDR2 is FQGNSA. This CDR3 has 16 amino acids. Trimming cost V 1 base and J 1 base, with 12 bases left between them. The CDR3 is CASSLVASTRTDTQYF. Here the CDR3 DNA reads TGTGCCAGCAGCTTAGTAGCATCCACCCGCACAGATACGCAGTATTTT.

The chain has TRBV27 and TRBJ2-7; 11 positions match TRBD2. CDR3 length: 13 amino acids. J lost 6 bases, V lost 6 bases, and 4 bases had no gene match. CDR1 and CDR2 (germline): MNHEY, SMNVEV (reference sequence). This CDR3 is CASSGTSGSEQYF. CDR3 DNA sequence: TGTGCCAGCAGCGGGACTAGCGGCAGCGAGCAGTACTTC.

The chain employs TRBV10-3 and TRBJ1-5; D may be TRBD1 (5 bases). Deletions cut 5 bases from V and 1 base from J, with 9 bases between. The CDR3 spans 14 residues. Germline lookup yields CDR1 ENHRY and CDR2 SYGVKD. The CDR3 nucleotides read TGTGCCATCAGTCAGGGAATGAGCAATCAGCCCCAGCATTTT. Amino acids: CAISQGMSNQPQHF.

This chain connects TRBV5-1 to TRBJ2-7; 10 bases map to TRBD1. This CDR3 comprises 16 residues. V was pared by 0 bases and J by 4 bases, with 7 bases of the junction left unmatched. Germline values: CDR1 SGHRS, CDR2 YFSETQ. DNA for the CDR3: TGCGCCAGCAGCTTGGCCGAGGGGACAGGGGAGTACGAGCAGTACTTC. Its protein is CASSLAEGTGEYEQYF.

J is TRBJ2-4 and V is TRBV28; D gene uncertain. The CDR3 loop spans 14 amino acids. Germline CDR1 and CDR2: MDHEN and SYDVKM. Trimming took 6 bases from V and 1 from J, leaving 10 bases between them. CDR3 nucleotides: TGTGCCAGCAGCCTCCCTTTGGCCAAAAACATTCAGTACTTC. Its translation: CASSLPLAKNIQYF.

The rearrangement joins TRBV28 to TRBJ2-3, with D possibly called TRBD1 or TRBD2 (5 bases each). The V gene lost 4 bases and the J gene lost 1 base, with 9 bases spanning the gap. The CDR3 sequence is 14 residues long. CDR1 and CDR2 from the germline V gene are MDHEN and SYDVKM. In DNA form, the CDR3 reads TGTGCCAGCAGTTGGGACCGCCGCACAGATACGCAGTATTTT. This gives the protein CASSWDRRTDTQYF.

The chain carries TRBV5-5 and TRBJ1-5, with D possibly TRBD1 on 6 matching bases. The CDR3 has 17 residues. Germline assignment: CDR1 SGHKS and CDR2 YYEKEE (reference sequence). The V end was cut by 0 bases, the J end by 3 bases, with 16 bases between. The CDR3 region is CASSLASYRALNQPQHF. In DNA, the CDR3 is TGTGCCAGCAGCTTGGCGTCTTACAGGGCTCTCAATCAGCCCCAGCATTTT.

The V call is TRBV28, the J call TRBJ1-5; tentative D call: TRBD1 (6 bases). The CDR3 contains 16 residues. CDR1 MDHEN and CDR2 SYDVKM come from the germline V gene. With 8 bases removed from V and 0 bases from J, the gap between germline ends came to 17 bases. CDR3 coding DNA: TGTGCCAGCCGGAATCCGGGACATTATAGCAATCAGCCCCAGCATTTT. Translated, it gives CASRNPGHYSNQPQHF.

This chain connects TRBV18 to TRBJ1-2; possibly TRBD1 for D (6 bases). The CDR3 length is 13 residues. Germline lookup yields CDR1 KGHSH and CDR2 LQKENI. V lost 3 bases to trimming and J lost 3 bases, with 8 bases between them. CDR3 residues: CASSPAGDYGYTF. The CDR3 DNA reads as TGTGCCAGCTCACCGGCAGGGGACTATGGCTACACCTTC.

The table lists this clone with a count of one. The chain combines TRBV2 with TRBJ2-7; D gene unclear. This CDR3 has 15 amino acids. Germline CDR1 and CDR2: SNHLY and FYNNEI. Trimming removed 0 bases at V and 5 bases at J, with 14 bases between. CDR3 protein: CASSEAPAGLDEQYF. In nucleotides, the CDR3 is TGTGCCAGCAGTGAAGCGCCCGCAGGTCTCGACGAGCAGTACTTC.

A few counts support this clone. The CDR3, as DNA: TGTGCCAGCAGACCCTTAGAAAGGACAGGGAAAGATGGCTACACCTTC. It translates to CASRPLERTGKDGYTF. J is TRBJ1-2 and V is TRBV5-5, with TRBD1 matching 8 bases. Germline trimming cut 5 bases from V and 6 bases from J; bases unmatched to any gene: 15. This CDR3 has 16 amino acids. Germline CDR1 reads SGHKS; CDR2 reads YYEKEE (reference sequence).

This clone has only a few counts. This chain links TRBV4-2 with TRBJ2-7, with D unclear. The germline V gene has CDR1 LGHNA and CDR2 YNFKEQ. This CDR3 region has 15 residues. Trimming left V 2 bases short and J 2 bases short, with 13 bases between. In DNA form, the CDR3 reads TGTGCCAGCAGCCAATCCTTGACATTTACCTACGAGCAGTACTTC. Protein: CASSQSLTFTYEQYF.